Detailed here is one TCR beta chain. In this sample, this clonotype turned up a few times. The specificity of this receptor is unknown. The sample holds no much larger clone one base away, and base qualities are not on file. Libraries were constructed by 5' RACE. Data came from an Illumina HiSeq 2500. A second 7 to 11 cycle PCR used a sample-barcoded 5' primer and a J-beta primer mix. Each TCR beta cDNA molecule received a unique molecular identifier from a template-switch 5' adaptor carrying 12 random nucleotides. Each sample yielded at least 2.5 million CDR3-containing paired-end reads. First-strand cDNA was synthesized from all RNA with the Mint cDNA synthesis kit, primed by a TRBC-specific oligonucleotide. Following uracil-DNA glycosylase treatment, all cDNA underwent a first 18-cycle PCR with the universal primers M1SS and BC2_uni_R. Concerning the study's data processing: For normalization, 1 million high-quality reads, each with a distinct molecular identifier, were randomly selected from each sample. Instead of being binned into consensus sequences, reads with shared molecular identifiers were discarded. MiTCR, run with a Q25 quality threshold and the strictest error-elimination algorithm, handled CDR3 identification, clonotype clustering and error correction. Lower-bound total TCR beta diversity was estimated with a nonparametric unseen species model using Euler transformation. TCRdb reworked the public reads: Q25 trimming with fastp, MiXCR clone assembly, productive beta chains retained. Each CDR3 protein gets just one entry, which takes the most common genes and DNA from the rows behind it. The V and J calls reflect TCRdb's pipeline rather than the authors' work. The sample records some 1.5 million distinct CDR3 sequences, 28% of which are singletons. 7.7% of the sample is in the top ten clones.

The roughly 39 donors, aged about 6 to 95 years, were systemically healthy Caucasian individuals from Russia. Each donor gave 9.5 to 10 milliliters of peripheral blood, drawn into EDTA-treated Vacutainer tubes. PBMCs were isolated by Ficoll-Paque density-gradient centrifugation, with at least 6.5 million obtained per sample. Trizol reagent was used to extract total RNA from PBMCs, with at least 6 micrograms per sample. For every donor, flow cytometry on a PBMC aliquot measured the percentage of naive CD45RAhigh/CD27high T cells. The V and J ends are trimmed by 4 bases and 3 bases, leaving 16 bases between them. Reading from cysteine to phenylalanine, the CDR3 counts 15 amino acids. Only the CDR3 part of the read is kept: 45 bases, read in frame from the first base. CDR1 and CDR2, looked up from the germline V gene, are MGHRA and YSYEKL. This sample is drawn from a study of blood T cells in healthy people across ages (dated by TCRdb to 2015 to 2017). Turning to the overall study: Template switching captured roughly one uniquely barcoded TCR beta cDNA molecule per two T cells in model experiments. Using deep sequencing normalized with unique cDNA molecular identifiers, the study measured how TCR beta repertoire diversity changes with age. Using the same blood draw, the study looked at two additional independent replicas of 1 million unique cDNA reads for two donors, one aged 18 to 29 and the other aged 80 or older. Donors were grouped into four age groups: young (average approximately 16 years), middle-aged (39), aged (roughly 67) and long-lived (just over 80). To avoid experimental bias, donors of different ages were randomly spread across the sequencing lanes. What the research found in general, with its limitations: The CMV infection status of donors was not known, potentially confounding age-related changes in expanded clonotypes. As age increased, observed TCR beta diversity per million T cells dropped in a roughly linear way, and a significant reduction was already evident by age roughly 36. Bulk unsorted PBMC profiling prevented conclusive comparison of naive and antigen-experienced compartments. The long-lived group showed more naive CD4+ T cells, fewer expanded clones and increased TCR diversity than the aged group, suggesting age selection. Observed TCR beta diversity correlated strongly with the percentage of naive T cells measured by flow cytometry. Total diversity estimates from one million sequenced T cells were considered lower bounds and underestimates.

The sequenced material came from blood. Here the chain combines TRBV4-1 and TRBJ2-7; a confident D gene designation cannot be given. This receptor was taken from a young woman in good health. The CDR3 protein is CASSPFTGSGYEQYF. The DNA is TGCGCCAGCAGCCCTTTTACCGGATCGGGCTACGAGCAGTACTTC.